A single sample is the source of the 27 T cell receptor beta chains below, sequenced in a study of blood T cell repertoires in COVID-19. Repertoires were generated with immunoSEQ multiplex PCR, while TCRdb's copy carries only in-frame clones and drops some. This sample has more than 400,000 clones, with 75% to 90% found just once. The sequencing input was peripheral blood. The receptors were gathered from a human donor in a cohort sampled during active COVID-19.

The CDR3 DNA sequence: TGCAGCGTCACAATAGCGGGCGGTGGCACCGGGGAGCTGTTTTTT. Protein sequence: CSVTIAGGGTGELFF. The V gene is TRBV29-1, the J gene TRBJ2-2; 7 bases align to TRBD2. Looked up from germline, CDR1 is SQVTM and CDR2 is ANQGSEA. Trimming took 6 bases from V and 4 from J; bases not matched to a gene: 11. The CDR3 spans 15 residues.

The chain uses TRBV30 and TRBJ1-1; no clear D gene. Trimming cost V 0 bases and J 5 bases, with 10 bases left between them. The CDR3 extends over 13 amino acids. CDR1 GTSNPN and CDR2 SVGIG come from the germline V gene (reference sequence). CDR3 nucleotide sequence: TGTGCCTGGAGTGTAGGCGCGAGGACTGAAGCTTTCTTT. Translated: CAWSVGARTEAFF.

V and J are TRBV9 and TRBJ2-7; D is unresolved. V was pared by 0 bases and J by 3 bases, with 7 bases between. The CDR3 loop spans 13 amino acids. From germline, CDR1 is SGDLS and CDR2 YYNGEE. In DNA, the CDR3 is TGTGCCAGCAGCGTAGGGCCAGACTACGAGCAGTACTTC. It codes for CASSVGPDYEQYF.

This clone was observed a few times. The V and J genes are TRBV9 and TRBJ1-2; 7 nucleotides match TRBD1. V lost 0 bases, J lost 5 bases, and 4 bases stayed unmatched. CDR3 size: 14 residues. Germline V gives CDR1 SGDLS, CDR2 YYNGEE. CDR3 region: CASSVGPGGYGYTF. The CDR3 DNA sequence: TGTGCCAGCAGCGTAGGACCAGGGGGTTATGGCTACACCTTC.

This sequence joins TRBV11-1 and TRBJ1-1, with D possibly matching TRBD1 (6 bases). The length of the CDR3 is 14 residues. The V end was cut by 4 bases, the J end by 11 bases, with 20 bases between. The germline gives CDR1 SGHAT, CDR2 FQDESV (reference sequence). CDR3 in amino acids: CASSSRDTRLRAFF. The CDR3 region has the DNA TGTGCCAGCAGCTCTCGGGACACCAGACTGCGCGCTTTCTTT.

This sequence joins TRBV3-1 (or the pseudogene TRBV3-2) and TRBJ2-4, with a possible D match to TRBD1 (5 bases). The CDR3 sequence is 14 residues long. CDR1 is LGHDT and CDR2 is YNNKEL in the germline V gene (reference sequence). Between the trimmed V and J ends, which lost 5 bases and 0 bases, there was a span of 8 bases. In DNA, the CDR3 is TGTGCCAGCAGCATAAGGGGAGCCAAAAACATTCAGTACTTC. Its translation: CASSIRGAKNIQYF.

The CDR3 reads CASSFRQGLGYTF. CDR3 nucleotide sequence: TGTGCCAGCAGCTTCCGGCAGGGTTTGGGCTACACCTTC. The chain recombines TRBV7-2 with TRBJ1-2; perhaps TRBD1 as D (5 bases). This CDR3 has 13 residues. V was clipped by 3 bases and J by 8 bases, with 13 bases between them. Germline loops: CDR1 SGHTA, CDR2 FQGNSA. Combining the CDR3 with reference TRBV7-2 and TRBJ1-2 gives the whole variable domain GAGVSQSPSNKVTEKGKDVELRCDPISGHTALYWYRQSLGQGLEFLIYFQGNSAPDKSGLPSDRFSAERTGGSVSTLTIQRTQQEDSAVYLCASSFRQGLGYTFGSGTRLTVV.

This clone was recorded a few times. The chain is built from TRBV10-3 and TRBJ2-2; 10 bases map to TRBD1. Germline lookup yields CDR1 ENHRY and CDR2 SYGVKD. The CDR3 covers 16 residues. V gave up 6 bases and J gave up 6 bases; unmatched junction bases: 10. DNA for the CDR3: TGTGCCATCAGCAAAGAGACAGGGGGCCTCTCCGGGGAGCTGTTTTTT. Protein sequence: CAISKETGGLSGELFF.

V is TRBV19 and J is TRBJ2-7; 7 bases map to TRBD1. Looked up from germline, CDR1 is LNHDA and CDR2 is SQIVND (reference sequence). Germline trimming cut 4 bases from V and 2 bases from J; bases unmatched to any gene: 5. CDR3 length equals 14 residues. CDR3: CASSRQGGPYEQYF. DNA for the CDR3: TGTGCCAGTAGTAGACAGGGCGGGCCCTACGAGCAGTACTTC.

The chain links TRBV5-1 to TRBJ1-2, with 10 bases that match TRBD1. The V and J ends lost 7 bases and 6 bases, in that order; junction bases with no gene match: 6. The germline V gene has CDR1 SGHRS and CDR2 YFSETQ. This CDR3 comprises 13 residues. CDR3 DNA: TGCGCCAGCCGACAGGGGGCGTTCGATGGCTACACCTTC. Translating gives CASRQGAFDGYTF.

The chain joins TRBV6-5 to TRBJ2-1; D not resolved. CDR1 is MNHEY, CDR2 SVGAGI, per germline. The V end lost 7 bases, the J end lost 7 bases, and 14 bases lay between the germline ends. CDR3 length: 13 residues. As DNA, the CDR3 is TGTGCCAGCACCGCATCGGGTGTAAATGAGCAGTTCTTC. Translating it yields CASTASGVNEQFF.

This clone was seen a single time. The chain combines TRBV7-2 with TRBJ2-1; no clear D. CDR3 size: 13 residues. V was shortened by 7 bases and J by 4 bases, with 11 bases between the two germline ends. The germline V gene has CDR1 SGHTA and CDR2 FQGNSA. The CDR3 reads CASTPNGYNEQFF. CDR3 in DNA: TGTGCCAGCACCCCGAACGGTTACAATGAGCAGTTCTTC.

This chain connects TRBV30 to TRBJ2-3; D is possibly TRBD2 (7 bases). This CDR3 is 15 amino acids long. V lost 3 bases, J lost 2 bases, and 15 bases lay in between. Germline V gene lookup returns CDR1 GTSNPN and CDR2 SVGIG (reference sequence). CDR3 DNA: TGTGCCTGGAGGGGGGGGCTGGATCACACAGATACGCAGTATTTT. Translated: CAWRGGLDHTDTQYF.

The CDR3 nucleotides are TGTGCCAGCAGTTACTCGAAAGGCAGGCGCAGCGAAAAACTGTTTTTT. Encoded protein: CASSYSKGRRSEKLFF. The V call is TRBV6-2 or TRBV6-3, the J call TRBJ1-4; D gene unclear. This CDR3 has 16 residues. Trimming removed 0 bases from V and 8 bases from J, with 16 bases in between. Germline lookup yields CDR1 MNHEY and CDR2 SVGEGT.

This chain uses TRBV13 with TRBJ2-5; D unclear. This CDR3 contains 11 residues. V was cut by 3 bases and J by 5 bases, with 4 bases left in between. Germline CDR1 reads PRHDT; CDR2 reads FYEKMQ (reference sequence). The CDR3 loop is CASSFQETQYF. The CDR3 region has the DNA TGTGCCAGCAGCTTCCAGGAGACCCAGTACTTC.

The chain is built from TRBV12-3 or TRBV12-4 and TRBJ2-1, with D possibly being TRBD2 (5 bases). Trimming shortened V by 5 bases and J by 9 bases, and 11 bases separated the two germline ends. The CDR3 loop spans 12 amino acids. CDR3 bases: TGTGCCAGCAGTCCACTAGTTATTGAGCAGTTCTTC. Protein: CASSPLVIEQFF.

The genes are TRBV5-1 and TRBJ2-7; 8 bases line up with TRBD2. V gave up 4 bases and J gave up 6 bases; unmatched junction bases: 6. The CDR3 extends over 13 amino acids. CDR1 is SGHRS, CDR2 YFSETQ, per germline. The CDR3 region is CASSQERGSEQYF. The CDR3 nucleotides are TGCGCCAGCAGCCAGGAGCGGGGGAGCGAGCAGTACTTC. The full variable domain, in which reference TRBV5-1 and TRBJ2-7 provide the parts outside the CDR3, is KAGVTQTPRYLIKTRGQQVTLSCSPISGHRSVSWYQQTPGQGLQFLFEYFSETQRNKGNFPGRFSGRQFSNSRSEMNVSTLELGDSALYLCASSQERGSEQYFGPGTRLTVT.

This clone was recorded once. The chain has TRBV24-1 and TRBJ1-1; D gene unclear. V lost 11 bases and J lost 1, with 10 bases in between. The CDR3 contains 12 residues. The germline gives CDR1 KGHDR, CDR2 SFDVKD. CDR3 protein: CAILTGNTEAFF. For the CDR3, the DNA is TGTGCCATCCTGACGGGGAACACTGAAGCTTTCTTT.

The CDR3 region is CASRLDPGQARSNQPQHF. CDR3 bases: TGTGCAAGTCGCTTAGACCCGGGACAGGCAAGGAGCAATCAGCCCCAGCATTTT. This chain connects TRBV12-2 to TRBJ1-5; the table names TRBD1, a call not compared with the DNA. TRBV12-2 is a recognized pseudogene. This CDR3 has 18 amino acids.

The rearrangement links TRBV5-1 to TRBJ2-7; tentative D call: TRBD1 (6 bases). Trimming removed 5 bases from V and 0 bases from J, with 12 bases in between. CDR3 length: 14 amino acids. The germline gives CDR1 SGHRS, CDR2 YFSETQ. The CDR3 loop is CASSPTGLSYEQYF. In nucleotides, the CDR3 is TGCGCCAGCAGTCCGACAGGTCTCTCCTACGAGCAGTACTTC.

The rearrangement links TRBV28 to TRBJ2-1; D remains unclear. The V gene lost 6 bases and the J gene lost 3 bases, with 15 bases spanning the gap. The germline CDR1 and CDR2 sequences are MDHEN and SYDVKM. The CDR3 covers 15 residues. DNA for the CDR3: TGTGCCAGCAGCTCCCCAAAGTATAGCTACAATGAGCAGTTCTTC. It encodes CASSSPKYSYNEQFF.

This sequence joins TRBV3-1 (or the pseudogene TRBV3-2) and TRBJ2-1, with D tentatively TRBD1 (6 bases). The germline V and J ends were trimmed by 4 bases and 4 bases, with 14 bases remaining between them. Per the germline V gene, CDR1 is LGHDT and CDR2 is YNNKEL (reference sequence). The CDR3 covers 15 residues. The CDR3 bases are TGTGCCAGCAGCCCAACACAGGGAACGTACAATGAGCAGTTCTTC. This encodes CASSPTQGTYNEQFF.

The rearrangement uses TRBV4-3 and TRBJ1-1; a possible D gene is TRBD1 (6 bases). The germline V gene has CDR1 LGHNA and CDR2 YSLEER. The CDR3 sequence is 18 residues long. Trimming cost V 2 bases and J 3 bases, with 22 bases left between them. This CDR3 reads CASSQTSQTRGWDTEAFF. CDR3 DNA: TGCGCCAGCAGCCAAACATCTCAAACCAGGGGATGGGACACTGAAGCTTTCTTT.

This chain uses TRBV30 with TRBJ1-2, with TRBD1 identical over 8 bases. Germline lookup yields CDR1 GTSNPN and CDR2 SVGIG (reference sequence). V lost 3 bases and J lost 6; bases outside the gene matches: 3. The CDR3 spans 12 residues. The CDR3 DNA sequence: TGTGCCTGGAGGGACAGGGTCGATGGCTACACCTTC. Amino acid sequence: CAWRDRVDGYTF.

The chain links TRBV27 to TRBJ2-7; TRBD2 agrees at 10 bases. The J segment lost 3 bases and the V segment lost 4 bases, leaving 9 bases of the junction unmatched. The CDR3 extends over 16 amino acids. The V gene's germline CDR1 is MNHEY and CDR2 SMNVEV (reference sequence). CDR3 bases: TGTGCCAGCAGTTCCCTAAGAGCGGGAGGGGACTACGAGCAGTACTTC. Encoded protein: CASSSLRAGGDYEQYF.

The V gene is TRBV7-9, the J gene TRBJ2-6; 13 bases are shared with TRBD2. Germline lookup yields CDR1 SEHNR and CDR2 FQNEAQ (reference sequence). The length of the CDR3 is 19 residues. J was trimmed by 1 base and V by 0 bases; bases with no gene match: 3. The CDR3 nucleotides are TGTGCCAGCAGCTTAGCGGCGGGACTAGCGGGATCTGGGGCCAACGTCCTGACTTTC. Protein: CASSLAAGLAGSGANVLTF.

The chain couples TRBV28 to TRBJ2-1, with TRBD2 matching over 14 bases. Losses at the gene ends were 5 bases for V and 7 bases for J; bases not matched to a gene: 7. The CDR3 is made up of 16 amino acids. Germline CDR1 is MDHEN and CDR2 is SYDVKM. CDR3 sequence reads: CASSVGGTSGRNEQFF. CDR3 coding DNA: TGTGCCAGCAGTGTCGGAGGGACTAGCGGGAGAAATGAGCAGTTCTTC.